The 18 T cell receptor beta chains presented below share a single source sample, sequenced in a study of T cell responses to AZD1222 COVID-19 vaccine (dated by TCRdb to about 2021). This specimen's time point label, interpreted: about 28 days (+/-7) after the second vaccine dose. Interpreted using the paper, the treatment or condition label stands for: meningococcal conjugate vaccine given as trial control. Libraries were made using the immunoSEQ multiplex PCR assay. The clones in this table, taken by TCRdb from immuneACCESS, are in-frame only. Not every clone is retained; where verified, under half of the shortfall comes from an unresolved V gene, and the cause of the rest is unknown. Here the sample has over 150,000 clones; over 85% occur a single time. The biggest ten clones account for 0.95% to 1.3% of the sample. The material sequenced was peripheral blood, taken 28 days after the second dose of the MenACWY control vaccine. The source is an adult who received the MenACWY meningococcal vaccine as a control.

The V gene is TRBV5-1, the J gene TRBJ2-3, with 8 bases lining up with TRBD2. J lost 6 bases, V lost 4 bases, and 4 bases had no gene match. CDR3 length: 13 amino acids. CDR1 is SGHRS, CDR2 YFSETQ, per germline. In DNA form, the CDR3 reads TGCGCCAGCAGCCCCGGGGGGGCTGATACGCAGTATTTT. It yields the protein CASSPGGADTQYF. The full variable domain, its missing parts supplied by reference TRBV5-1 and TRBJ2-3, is KAGVTQTPRYLIKTRGQQVTLSCSPISGHRSVSWYQQTPGQGLQFLFEYFSETQRNKGNFPGRFSGRQFSNSRSEMNVSTLELGDSALYLCASSPGGADTQYFGPGTRLTVL.

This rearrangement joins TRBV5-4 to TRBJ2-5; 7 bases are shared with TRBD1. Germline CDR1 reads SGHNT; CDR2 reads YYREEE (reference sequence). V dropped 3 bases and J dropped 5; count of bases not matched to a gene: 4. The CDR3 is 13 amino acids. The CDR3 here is CASSSQGEETQYF. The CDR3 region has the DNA TGTGCCAGCAGCTCTCAGGGGGAGGAGACCCAGTACTTC.

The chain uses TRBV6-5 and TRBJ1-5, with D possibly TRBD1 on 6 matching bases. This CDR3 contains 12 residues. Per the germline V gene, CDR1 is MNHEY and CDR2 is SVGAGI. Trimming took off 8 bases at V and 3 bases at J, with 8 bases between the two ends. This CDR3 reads CASRTVNQPQHF. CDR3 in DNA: TGTGCCAGCCGGACAGTCAATCAGCCCCAGCATTTT.

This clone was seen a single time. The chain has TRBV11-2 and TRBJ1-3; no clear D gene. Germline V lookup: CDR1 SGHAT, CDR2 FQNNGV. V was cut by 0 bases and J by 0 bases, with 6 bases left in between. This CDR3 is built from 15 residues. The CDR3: CASSLDGYSGNTIYF. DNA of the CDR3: TGTGCCAGCAGCTTAGACGGATACTCTGGAAACACCATATATTTT.

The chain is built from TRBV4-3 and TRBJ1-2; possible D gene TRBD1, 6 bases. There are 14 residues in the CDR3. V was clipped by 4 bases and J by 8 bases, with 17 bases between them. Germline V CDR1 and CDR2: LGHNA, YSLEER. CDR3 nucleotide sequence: TGCGCCAGCAGCCCCCAGGGCAGGGGTGACGGCTACACCTTC. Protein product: CASSPQGRGDGYTF.

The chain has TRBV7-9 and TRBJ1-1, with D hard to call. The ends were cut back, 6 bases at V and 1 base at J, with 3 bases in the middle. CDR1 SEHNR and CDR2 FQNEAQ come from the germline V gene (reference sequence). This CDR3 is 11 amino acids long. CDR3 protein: CASRENTEAFF. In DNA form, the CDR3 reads TGTGCCAGCAGGGAGAACACTGAAGCTTTCTTT.

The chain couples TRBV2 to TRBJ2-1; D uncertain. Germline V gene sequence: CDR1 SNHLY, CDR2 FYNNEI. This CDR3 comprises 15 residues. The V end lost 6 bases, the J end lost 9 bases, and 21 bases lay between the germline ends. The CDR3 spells CASSKEIASLSEQFF. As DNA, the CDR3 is TGTGCCAGCAGCAAAGAAATAGCCTCTCTAAGTGAGCAGTTCTTC.

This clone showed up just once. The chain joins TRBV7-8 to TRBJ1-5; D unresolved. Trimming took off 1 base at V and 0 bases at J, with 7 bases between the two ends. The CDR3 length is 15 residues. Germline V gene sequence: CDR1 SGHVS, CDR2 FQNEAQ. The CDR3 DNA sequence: TGTGCCAGCAGCTTAGTGGGGAATAGCAATCAGCCCCAGCATTTT. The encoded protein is CASSLVGNSNQPQHF.

The CDR3 DNA sequence: TGTGCCAGTAGTGCCCAGGGGGCGACTAATGAAAAACTGTTTTTT. Translation gives CASSAQGATNEKLFF. V is TRBV19 and J is TRBJ1-4; 8 bases agree with TRBD1. The CDR3 totals 15 residues. The J segment lost 2 bases and the V segment lost 5 bases, leaving 4 bases of the junction unmatched. Germline V gene lookup returns CDR1 LNHDA and CDR2 SQIVND (reference sequence).

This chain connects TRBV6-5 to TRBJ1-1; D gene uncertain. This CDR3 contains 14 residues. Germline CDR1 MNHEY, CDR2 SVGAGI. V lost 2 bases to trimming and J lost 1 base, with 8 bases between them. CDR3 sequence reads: CASSYVAANTEAFF. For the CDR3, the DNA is TGTGCCAGCAGTTACGTGGCGGCGAACACTGAAGCTTTCTTT.

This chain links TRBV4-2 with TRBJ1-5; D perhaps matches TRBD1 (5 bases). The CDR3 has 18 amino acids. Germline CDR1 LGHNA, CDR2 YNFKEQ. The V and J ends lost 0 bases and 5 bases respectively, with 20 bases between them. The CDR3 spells CASSQDGPSGGWDQPQHF. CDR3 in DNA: TGTGCCAGCAGCCAAGATGGGCCCTCTGGGGGATGGGATCAGCCCCAGCATTTT.

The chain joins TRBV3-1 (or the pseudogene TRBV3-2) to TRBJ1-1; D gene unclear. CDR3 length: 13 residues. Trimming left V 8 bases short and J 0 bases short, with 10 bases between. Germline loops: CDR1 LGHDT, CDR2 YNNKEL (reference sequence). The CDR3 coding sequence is TGTGCCAGCGGATCGGCCATGAACACTGAAGCTTTCTTT. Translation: CASGSAMNTEAFF.

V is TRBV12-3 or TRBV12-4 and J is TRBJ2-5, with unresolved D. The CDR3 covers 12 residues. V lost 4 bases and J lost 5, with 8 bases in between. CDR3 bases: TGTGCCAGCAGTTCCACCGCGGAGACCCAGTACTTC. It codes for CASSSTAETQYF.

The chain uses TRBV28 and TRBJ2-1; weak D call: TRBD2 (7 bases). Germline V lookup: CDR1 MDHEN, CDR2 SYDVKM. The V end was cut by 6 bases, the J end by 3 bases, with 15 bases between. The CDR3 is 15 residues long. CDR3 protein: CASSGGGAVYNEQFF. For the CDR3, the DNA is TGTGCCAGCAGCGGTGGGGGGGCTGTCTACAATGAGCAGTTCTTC.

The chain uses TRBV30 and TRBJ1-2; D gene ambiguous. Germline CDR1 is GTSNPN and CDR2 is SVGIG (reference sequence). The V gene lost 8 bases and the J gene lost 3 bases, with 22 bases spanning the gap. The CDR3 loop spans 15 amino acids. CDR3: CASSRGTTGHYGYTF. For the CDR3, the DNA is TGTGCCAGCAGCCGAGGAACAACCGGGCACTATGGCTACACCTTC.

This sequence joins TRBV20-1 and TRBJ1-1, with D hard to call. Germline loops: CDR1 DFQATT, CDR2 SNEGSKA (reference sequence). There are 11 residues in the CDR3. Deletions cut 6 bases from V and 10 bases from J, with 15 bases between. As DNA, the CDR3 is TGCAGTGCCCGGGGTCCTCAGGCAGCTTTCTTT. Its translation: CSARGPQAAFF.

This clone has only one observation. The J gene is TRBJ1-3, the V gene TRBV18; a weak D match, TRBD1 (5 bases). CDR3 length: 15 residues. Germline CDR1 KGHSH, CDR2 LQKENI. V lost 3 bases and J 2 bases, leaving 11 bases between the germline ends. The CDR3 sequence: CASSPTRRAGNTIYF. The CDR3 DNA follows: TGTGCCAGCTCACCCACCCGCAGGGCTGGAAACACCATATATTTT.

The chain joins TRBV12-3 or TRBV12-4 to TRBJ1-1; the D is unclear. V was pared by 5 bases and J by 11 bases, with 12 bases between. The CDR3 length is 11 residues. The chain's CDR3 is CASSAGFVAFF. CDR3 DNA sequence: TGTGCCAGCAGTGCCGGGTTTGTGGCTTTCTTT.